This is a list of T cell receptor beta chains from one sample in a study of control samples from healthy donors and cancer patients. The data were produced by immunoSEQ multiplex PCR, yet TCRdb's version contains in-frame clones alone and is incomplete. The sample lists about 52,000 clones; roughly 94% were seen once. What was sequenced was blood. Receptors originate from a man aged 25-40 years in good health. Both conserved end residues are part of each CDR3. Each record gives: J gene, D gene, V gene, CDR3 protein. D genes are given only for firm matches.

>TRBJ2-1|-|TRBV6-2/TRBV6-3
CASSYPPRRGGRNNEQFF
>TRBJ1-6|-|TRBV28
CASSLWGSRDNSPLHF
>TRBJ2-1|-|TRBV28
CASNNLAAGQFYNEQFF
>TRBJ2-1|TRBD2|TRBV6-4
CASSDLSSGDYNEQFF
>TRBJ1-3|-|TRBV5-6
CASSSGTTWNTIYF
>TRBJ1-2|-|TRBV10-1
CASSMDGANYGYTF
>TRBJ2-1|TRBD2|TRBV4-3
CASSQTSTSGNYNEQFF
>TRBJ1-5|TRBD1|TRBV19
CASSIDLDRASNQPQHF
>TRBJ2-1|-|TRBV28
CASSSGSSYNEQFF
>TRBJ2-7|TRBD2|TRBV2
CASIGGRVYEQYF
>TRBJ2-3|TRBD2|TRBV4-1
CASSQGTLAGGADTQYF
>TRBJ1-5|TRBD1|TRBV19
CASSTTGTGINQPQHF
>TRBJ2-7|TRBD2|TRBV19
CASSSSGGYNYEQYF
>TRBJ2-7|TRBD1|TRBV4-1
CASSQRTGGSYEQYF
>TRBJ2-5|TRBD2|TRBV28
CASRGTSGRRGGGQETQYF
>TRBJ2-7|-|TRBV7-9
CASSSPDGEREQYF
>TRBJ1-1|-|TRBV2
CASRADGDWHTEAFF
>TRBJ1-2|TRBD1|TRBV19
CASSIGTGYGYTF
>TRBJ1-5|TRBD1|TRBV27
CASSLAGTGNQPQHF
>TRBJ1-3|TRBD1|TRBV5-4
CASSTGTGGNTIYF
>TRBJ2-7|TRBD1|TRBV28
CASNSQGARRSYEQYF
>TRBJ1-5|-|TRBV2
CASKSGTRNQPQHF
>TRBJ1-1|TRBD1|TRBV18
CASSGQVNTEAFF
>TRBJ2-1|TRBD2|TRBV9
CASSVETGGYNEQFF
>TRBJ2-5|-|TRBV11-2
CASSPVGVPAGTQYF
>TRBJ2-1|-|TRBV11-2
CASSFLTSYNEQFF
>TRBJ2-1|TRBD2|TRBV7-3
CASSLLGGSGNEQFF
>TRBJ1-5|TRBD1|TRBV6-2/TRBV6-3
CASSYRVGRGPRQPQHF
>TRBJ1-4|TRBD1|TRBV5-1
CASSLVTGGNEKLFF
>TRBJ1-1|-|TRBV7-9
CASSPRKGRRTEAFF
>TRBJ2-6|-|TRBV7-3
CASSLGGAGANVLTF
>TRBJ1-1|-|TRBV29-1
CSVDSGIREAFF
>TRBJ2-2|-|TRBV19
CASSVSRGTGELFF
>TRBJ1-5|TRBD1|TRBV28
CAEGASNQPQHF
>TRBJ1-3|-|TRBV30
CAWSDKAGGNTIYF
>TRBJ1-2|-|TRBV16
CASSQRGHAPYGYTF
>TRBJ2-3|TRBD2|TRBV9
CASSVEASGTSTDTQYF
>TRBJ1-1|-|TRBV19
CASSSTRVAFF
>TRBJ1-1|TRBD1|TRBV5-4
CASSLGGQGLNTEAFF
>TRBJ2-1|TRBD1|TRBV19
CASSWGQGYNEQFF
>TRBJ1-1|-|TRBV30
CAWSPSGRIYTEAFF